These 17 T cell receptor beta chains were sequenced from one sample in a study of neurological immune-mediated disorders. TCRdb passed the 5' RACE reads through MiXCR, listing each CDR3 protein once. The sample holds approximately 65,000 distinct CDR3 sequences; more than 4.5% are singletons and the top ten take about 5.3%. Sequencing was carried out using PBMCs. These receptors all come from a human donor with multiple sclerosis. The donor label of this sample is uncertain.

This clonotype was counted ten times or more. The chain couples TRBV6-6 to TRBJ1-3; unclear D gene. The CDR3 is 13 residues long. The ends were cut back, 4 bases at V and 2 bases at J, with 6 bases in the middle. Germline V gene lookup returns CDR1 MNHNY and CDR2 SVGAGI (reference sequence). The CDR3 spells CASSSGAGNTIYF. The CDR3, as DNA: TGTGCCAGCAGTTCAGGCGCTGGAAACACCATATATTTT.

There are many counts of this clonotype. CDR3 loop: CASSLRGGNQPQHF. The CDR3 nucleotides are TGTGCCAGCAGCTTGAGGGGAGGCAATCAGCCCCAGCATTTT. This chain connects TRBV5-6 to TRBJ1-5; possibly TRBD1 for D (5 bases). There are 14 residues in the CDR3. The V gene lost 1 base and the J gene lost 2 bases, with 7 bases spanning the gap. Germline V gene sequence: CDR1 SGHDT, CDR2 YYEEEE.

Many counts were recorded for this clonotype. The chain links TRBV5-1 to TRBJ1-6, with D unresolved. Germline CDR1 SGHRS, CDR2 YFSETQ. V gave up 0 bases and J gave up 9 bases, with 16 bases separating them. The CDR3 contains 16 residues. This CDR3 reads CASSLDGSRNGSPLHF. The CDR3 nucleotides read TGCGCCAGCAGCTTGGATGGCTCGAGGAACGGTTCACCCCTCCACTTT.

This sequence joins TRBV3-1 and TRBJ1-6, with D maybe TRBD1 (6 bases). Germline V lookup: CDR1 LGHDT, CDR2 YNNKEL (reference sequence). Trimming took 7 bases from V and 7 from J, leaving 14 bases between them. CDR3 length: 14 residues. The CDR3 is CASNHRAFNSPLHF. In nucleotides, the CDR3 is TGTGCCAGCAACCACAGGGCGTTCAATTCACCCCTCCACTTT.

This clonotype was recorded many times. The chain recombines TRBV7-9 with TRBJ1-5; D gene uncertain. In germline, CDR1 is SEHNR, CDR2 FQNEAQ (reference sequence). This CDR3 contains 12 residues. The V end was cut by 1 base, the J end by 7 bases, with 5 bases between. The CDR3 loop reads CASSLDYQPQHF. In nucleotides, the CDR3 is TGTGCCAGCAGCTTAGATTACCAGCCCCAGCATTTT.

This clonotype was seen repeatedly, ten times or more. The rearrangement links TRBV5-5 to TRBJ1-2; D gene ambiguous. The CDR3 has 14 residues. The V end was cut by 1 base, the J end by 6 bases, with 13 bases between. From germline, CDR1 is SGHKS and CDR2 YYEKEE (reference sequence). CDR3 nucleotide sequence: TGTGCCAGCAGCTTGCGGGGAAACTGGGATGGCTACACCTTC. This translates into CASSLRGNWDGYTF.

This clonotype has at least ten counts. The CDR3 region is CASSLVIPREDAFF. The CDR3 DNA reads as TGTGCCAGCAGCTTAGTCATACCCAGGGAGGACGCTTTCTTT. The chain has TRBV7-9 and TRBJ1-1, with a tentative D call TRBD1 (5 bases). Germline-derived CDR1 and CDR2 are SEHNR and FQNEAQ (reference sequence). V was clipped by 1 base and J by 11 bases, with 17 bases between them. This CDR3 is built from 14 residues. Full variable domain (remainder filled in from reference TRBV7-9 and TRBJ1-1): DTGVSQNPRHKITKRGQNVTFRCDPISEHNRLYWYRQTLGQGPEFLTYFQNEAQLEKSRLLSDRFSAERPKGSFSTLEIQRTEQGDSAMYLCASSLVIPREDAFFGQGTRLTVV.

In its sample, this clonotype was seen many times. The V gene is TRBV20-1, the J gene TRBJ1-3; D call uncertain. The V and J ends lost 3 bases and 2 bases respectively, with 5 bases between them. The germline V gene has CDR1 DFQATT and CDR2 SNEGSKA (reference sequence). This CDR3 region has 12 residues. In DNA form, the CDR3 reads TGCAGTGCTAGTGGGCCTGGAAACACCATATATTTT. Translation gives CSASGPGNTIYF.

This clonotype was counted ten times or more. V gene TRBV5-1 combines with J gene TRBJ2-2; D might be TRBD1 (6 bases). CDR3 length equals 15 residues. Per the germline V gene, CDR1 is SGHRS and CDR2 is YFSETQ. Trimming pared 7 bases from V and 0 bases from J, leaving 13 bases between. The CDR3 DNA is TGCGCCAGCGGACCCAGGACAGCGAACACCGGGGAGCTGTTTTTT. Its protein is CASGPRTANTGELFF.

This clonotype came up a few times. This chain connects TRBV27 to TRBJ1-1, with a tentative D call TRBD1 (5 bases). CDR1 is MNHEY and CDR2 is SMNVEV in the germline V gene (reference sequence). The CDR3 totals 14 residues. Trimming removed 5 bases at V and 1 base at J, with 11 bases between. The CDR3 is CASSRSGTNTEAFF. The CDR3 nucleotides are TGTGCCAGCAGTCGCTCAGGGACGAACACTGAAGCTTTCTTT.

This clonotype has at least ten counts. The CDR3 reads CSARVGGYEQYF. As DNA, the CDR3 is TGCAGTGCTAGGGTAGGGGGCTACGAGCAGTACTTC. The chain couples TRBV20-1 to TRBJ2-7; tentative D call: TRBD1 (6 bases). Trimming left V 3 bases short and J 3 bases short, with 9 bases between. Germline CDR1 DFQATT, CDR2 SNEGSKA (reference sequence). The CDR3 has 12 amino acids.

This clonotype was seen ten or more times. The chain is built from TRBV20-1 and TRBJ2-7, with TRBD1 matching 9 bases. Germline trimming cut 2 bases from V and 4 bases from J; bases unmatched to any gene: 3. The CDR3 runs to 13 residues. In germline, CDR1 is DFQATT, CDR2 SNEGSKA (reference sequence). The CDR3 loop reads CSARSGTGYEQYF. The CDR3 region has the DNA TGCAGTGCTAGATCCGGGACAGGGTACGAGCAGTACTTC.

This clonotype was counted at least ten times. This sequence joins TRBV11-2 and TRBJ2-3, with D hard to call. The CDR3 is 14 residues long. Germline V gene sequence: CDR1 SGHAT, CDR2 FQNNGV. V shed 1 base and J shed 3 bases, with 8 bases lying between them. CDR3: CASSLVYSTDTQYF. In nucleotides, the CDR3 is TGTGCCAGCAGCTTAGTCTATAGTACAGATACGCAGTATTTT.

This clonotype occurred many times. The chain has TRBV20-1 and TRBJ2-3; 9 bases are a match to TRBD2. J was trimmed by 4 bases and V by 0 bases; bases with no gene match: 8. The CDR3 sequence is 16 residues long. From germline, CDR1 is DFQATT and CDR2 SNEGSKA (reference sequence). The CDR3 protein is CSARDLSSGGPDTQYF. In nucleotides, the CDR3 is TGCAGTGCTAGAGATCTGAGTAGCGGGGGACCAGATACGCAGTATTTT.

This clonotype was detected ten times or more. CDR3 residues: CASSLRPSGTGNSGNTIYF. DNA for the CDR3: TGCGCCAGCAGCTTGAGGCCCTCCGGGACAGGAAACTCTGGAAACACCATATATTTT. This rearrangement joins TRBV5-1 to TRBJ1-3; 8 positions match TRBD1. The germline V gene encodes CDR1 SGHRS and CDR2 YFSETQ. V was clipped by 1 base and J by 0 bases; unmatched bases: 12. The CDR3 runs to 19 residues.

There are many counts of this clonotype. The J gene is TRBJ2-3, the V gene TRBV20-1, with D perhaps given as TRBD1 or TRBD2 (5 bases each). The CDR3 runs 15 residues. The V and J ends lost 6 bases and 0 bases respectively, with 16 bases between them. CDR1 is DFQATT, CDR2 SNEGSKA, per germline (reference sequence). The CDR3 nucleotides are TGCAGTGCCTTACCCTACGGGACCAGCACAGATACGCAGTATTTT. Translating gives CSALPYGTSTDTQYF.

This clonotype was recorded at least ten times. CDR3 bases: TGTGCCAGCAGCGCCGACAGGAAACAAGAGACCCAGTACTTC. Its translation is CASSADRKQETQYF. The rearrangement joins TRBV7-8 to TRBJ2-5; maybe TRBD1 (6 bases). Per the germline V gene, CDR1 is SGHVS and CDR2 is FQNEAQ. Deletions cut 5 bases from V and 2 bases from J, with 12 bases between. This CDR3 has 14 residues.